Following are 23 T cell receptor beta chains from one sample sequenced in a study of T cells of healthy individuals. TCRdb re-derived calls from the 5' RACE reads in MiXCR, one entry per CDR3 protein. There are around 100,000 distinct CDR3 sequences in the sample; roughly a sixth occur only once, and around 6.4% lies in the top ten. Source of these receptors: a human donor in good health.

The chain's CDR3 is CASSLGQQEQFF. CDR3 coding DNA: TGTGCCAGCAGCTTAGGGCAGCAGGAGCAGTTCTTC. The chain employs TRBV7-9 and TRBJ2-1; D gene uncertain. Trimming took 1 base from V and 10 from J, leaving 8 bases between them. Germline values: CDR1 SEHNR, CDR2 FQNEAQ (reference sequence). The CDR3 is 12 residues long.

This sequence joins TRBV27 and TRBJ1-2; 10 nucleotides align to TRBD1. CDR3 length: 16 amino acids. Unmatched junction bases numbered 8, after V lost 3 bases and J lost 4 bases. CDR1 is MNHEY and CDR2 is SMNVEV in the germline V gene (reference sequence). The DNA for the CDR3 is TGTGCCAGCAGTTTCCGAGACAGGGGGCCGAGCTATGGCTACACCTTC. Translated, it gives CASSFRDRGPSYGYTF.

This clonotype was seen a few times. The chain has TRBV28 and TRBJ2-2; D gene uncertain. Deletions cut 5 bases from V and 5 bases from J, with 12 bases between. CDR3 length: 14 amino acids. The germline CDR1 and CDR2 sequences are MDHEN and SYDVKM. As DNA, the CDR3 is TGTGCCAGCAGTCCGCAACTGAATACCGGGGAGCTGTTTTTT. Encoded protein: CASSPQLNTGELFF.

The V and J genes are TRBV29-1 and TRBJ2-4; D is unresolved. The ends were cut back, 6 bases at V and 0 bases at J, with 15 bases in the middle. The CDR3 has 15 amino acids. The germline gives CDR1 SQVTM, CDR2 ANQGSEA. The CDR3 DNA reads TGCAGCGTACGAACGCCCGGTGGAGCCAAAAACATTCAGTACTTC. It is translated as CSVRTPGGAKNIQYF.

This clonotype showed up just a few times. The rearrangement uses TRBV7-6 and TRBJ2-2; D unclear. Trimming left V 4 bases short and J 3 bases short, with 3 bases between. Per the germline V gene, CDR1 is SGHVS and CDR2 is FNYEAQ. CDR3 size: 12 residues. In nucleotides, the CDR3 is TGTGCCAGCAGCTACCACACCGGGGAGCTGTTTTTT. Its protein is CASSYHTGELFF.

This clonotype has at least ten counts. The chain uses TRBV2 and TRBJ1-5, with TRBD1 matching 10 bases. V was pared by 7 bases and J by 4 bases, with 1 base of the junction left unmatched. Germline V gives CDR1 SNHLY, CDR2 FYNNEI. This CDR3 region has 13 residues. CDR3 coding DNA: TGTGCCAGCATGGGACAGGGGAATCAGCCCCAGCATTTT. Amino acids: CASMGQGNQPQHF.

This clonotype was counted ten times or more. The genes are TRBV7-2 and TRBJ2-7; 10 bases match TRBD2. The CDR3 is 14 amino acids. V dropped 2 bases and J dropped 5; count of bases not matched to a gene: 3. From germline, CDR1 is SGHTA and CDR2 FQGNSA. In DNA, the CDR3 is TGTGCCAGCAGCTTAACTAGCGGGGTAAACGAGCAGTACTTC. This gives the protein CASSLTSGVNEQYF.

This clonotype was detected only a few times. The chain recombines TRBV5-1 with TRBJ2-5, with TRBD2 identical over 7 bases. The CDR3 totals 16 residues. V gave up 2 bases and J gave up 0 bases; unmatched junction bases: 7. Germline assignment: CDR1 SGHRS and CDR2 YFSETQ. DNA of the CDR3: TGCGCCAGCAGCTTAAATGGACTAGGGTACCAAGAGACCCAGTACTTC. Its translation is CASSLNGLGYQETQYF.

The V and J genes are TRBV6-2 or TRBV6-3 and TRBJ2-3, with D tentatively TRBD2 (6 bases). Trimming removed 8 bases from V and 2 bases from J, with 23 bases in between. From germline, CDR1 is MNHEY and CDR2 SVGEGT. CDR3 length equals 17 residues. CDR3 in DNA: TGTGCCAGCGGTTCGGTAGCGGCTTCTCCCTCCACAGATACGCAGTATTTT. Its protein product is CASGSVAASPSTDTQYF.

This clonotype has ten or more counts. V and J are TRBV12-3 or TRBV12-4 and TRBJ2-3; maybe TRBD2 (6 bases). The CDR3 runs to 15 residues. Trimming took 4 bases from V and 0 from J, leaving 11 bases between them. CDR3 amino acids: CASSSRELSTDTQYF. For the CDR3, the DNA is TGTGCCAGCAGTTCCCGGGAGCTTAGCACAGATACGCAGTATTTT.

The rearrangement uses TRBV7-2 and TRBJ1-6; possibly TRBD1 for D (5 bases). Trimming removed 5 bases from V and 12 bases from J, with 11 bases in between. The CDR3 covers 12 residues. Looked up from germline, CDR1 is SGHTA and CDR2 is FQGNSA. CDR3 DNA: TGTGCCAGCAGCGAAAACAGGAGACCCCTCCACTTT. As protein: CASSENRRPLHF.

This clonotype was counted a few times. The J gene is TRBJ2-1, the V gene TRBV20-1, with a tentative D call TRBD1 (6 bases). The V gene lost 0 bases and the J gene lost 0 bases, with 12 bases spanning the gap. The CDR3 has 16 residues. Germline V lookup: CDR1 DFQATT, CDR2 SNEGSKA (reference sequence). The CDR3 loop is CSAREAQGHSYNEQFF. The DNA of the CDR3 is TGCAGTGCTAGAGAGGCCCAGGGACACTCCTACAATGAGCAGTTCTTC.

V and J are TRBV7-8 and TRBJ2-7; D not resolved. The CDR3 runs 13 residues. CDR1 and CDR2 (germline): SGHVS, FQNEAQ. V dropped 5 bases and J dropped 5 bases, with 13 bases sitting between them. CDR3 nucleotides: TGTGCCAGCAGCCGAGATATGGGTGACGAGCAGTACTTC. It translates to CASSRDMGDEQYF.

In this sample, this clonotype turned up many times. V gene TRBV12-3 or TRBV12-4 combines with J gene TRBJ1-1, with 8 positions matching TRBD1. The CDR3 consists of 14 residues. V lost 4 bases and J lost 14; bases outside the gene matches: 15. The CDR3 nucleotides read TGTGCCAGCAGTTCCACAACTCCGACAGGGGACGAGTTCTTT. Translating it yields CASSSTTPTGDEFF.

The chain joins TRBV12-3 or TRBV12-4 to TRBJ2-1; 9 bases are a match to TRBD1. The trim removed 1 base at V and 12 bases at J, leaving 10 bases unmatched. The CDR3 is 15 residues long. The CDR3 nucleotides are TGTGCCAGCAGTTTAGTCTCACTGGACAGGGGAAGGCAGTTCTTC. Its translation: CASSLVSLDRGRQFF.

The chain recombines TRBV6-6 with TRBJ1-6, with 8 nucleotides matching TRBD1. Per the germline V gene, CDR1 is MNHNY and CDR2 is SVGAGI (reference sequence). The CDR3 covers 15 residues. The J segment lost 9 bases and the V segment lost 5 bases, leaving 9 bases of the junction unmatched. CDR3 in amino acids: CASSPLDRGGSPLHF. As DNA, the CDR3 is TGTGCCAGCAGTCCCCTAGACAGGGGCGGTTCACCCCTCCACTTT.

There are a few counts of this clonotype. V and J are TRBV4-1 and TRBJ1-4; D perhaps matches TRBD1 (6 bases). Trimming stripped 2 bases from V and 5 bases from J, with 18 bases between. The germline V gene has CDR1 MGHRA and CDR2 YSYEKL. This CDR3 has 17 amino acids. CDR3 residues: CASSQPTGRTENEKLFF. The CDR3 region has the DNA TGCGCCAGCAGCCAACCGACAGGCAGGACAGAAAATGAAAAACTGTTTTTT.

There are a few counts of this clonotype. The chain combines TRBV6-2 or TRBV6-3 with TRBJ1-5, with TRBD1 matching over 7 bases. The V gene end was trimmed by 0 bases and the J gene end by 1 base; junction bases not matched to a gene: 6. CDR3 length: 17 residues. Germline-derived CDR1 and CDR2 are MNHEY and SVGEGT. The CDR3 sequence: CASSYSETGISNQPQHF. The CDR3 DNA is TGTGCCAGCAGTTACTCCGAGACAGGGATCAGCAATCAGCCCCAGCATTTT.

A word on this clonotype: A much larger clonotype is one base distant, so this may be a read error. The chain has TRBV7-9 and TRBJ1-4, with a tentative D call TRBD1 (5 bases). Germline assignment: CDR1 SEHNR and CDR2 FQNEAQ (reference sequence). The CDR3 is made up of 16 amino acids. The DNA of the CDR3 is TGTGCCAGCAGCTCGCTCGAGACGGGGGTAAATGAAAAACTGATTTTT. Translating it yields CASSSLETGVNEKLIF.

The sample holds one count of this clonotype. This sequence joins TRBV18 and TRBJ1-3, with D unresolved. Trimming cost V 6 bases and J 0 bases, with 12 bases left between them. Per the germline V gene, CDR1 is KGHSH and CDR2 is LQKENI. This CDR3 contains 15 residues. CDR3 sequence reads: CASSRSGSSGNTIYF. Here the CDR3 DNA reads TGTGCCAGCTCTAGATCCGGGAGCTCTGGAAACACCATATATTTT.

The chain links TRBV20-1 to TRBJ2-1; maybe TRBD2 (6 bases). Germline assignment: CDR1 DFQATT and CDR2 SNEGSKA (reference sequence). V was clipped by 4 bases and J by 9 bases, with 22 bases between them. CDR3 size: 15 residues. CDR3 protein: CSAKHPSDPRGEQFF. The CDR3 bases are TGCAGTGCTAAGCATCCTAGCGACCCTCGGGGTGAGCAGTTCTTC.

The chain joins TRBV5-1 to TRBJ2-3, with D possibly TRBD1 on 5 matching bases. Germline lookup yields CDR1 SGHRS and CDR2 YFSETQ. V was trimmed by 4 bases and J by 2 bases, leaving 14 bases between them. This CDR3 is built from 15 residues. CDR3 amino acids: CASSLQEPLTDTQYF. The CDR3 DNA reads as TGCGCCAGCAGCCTACAGGAACCCCTCACAGATACGCAGTATTTT.

The gene calls are TRBV27 and TRBJ2-7, with D hard to call. The V gene's germline CDR1 is MNHEY and CDR2 SMNVEV (reference sequence). The CDR3 is 16 amino acids. V lost 5 bases, J lost 1 base, and 18 bases lay in between. CDR3 DNA: TGTGCCAGCAGTCCCTATAGGGAAAATCCTTCCTACGAGCAGTACTTC. Its translation: CASSPYRENPSYEQYF.